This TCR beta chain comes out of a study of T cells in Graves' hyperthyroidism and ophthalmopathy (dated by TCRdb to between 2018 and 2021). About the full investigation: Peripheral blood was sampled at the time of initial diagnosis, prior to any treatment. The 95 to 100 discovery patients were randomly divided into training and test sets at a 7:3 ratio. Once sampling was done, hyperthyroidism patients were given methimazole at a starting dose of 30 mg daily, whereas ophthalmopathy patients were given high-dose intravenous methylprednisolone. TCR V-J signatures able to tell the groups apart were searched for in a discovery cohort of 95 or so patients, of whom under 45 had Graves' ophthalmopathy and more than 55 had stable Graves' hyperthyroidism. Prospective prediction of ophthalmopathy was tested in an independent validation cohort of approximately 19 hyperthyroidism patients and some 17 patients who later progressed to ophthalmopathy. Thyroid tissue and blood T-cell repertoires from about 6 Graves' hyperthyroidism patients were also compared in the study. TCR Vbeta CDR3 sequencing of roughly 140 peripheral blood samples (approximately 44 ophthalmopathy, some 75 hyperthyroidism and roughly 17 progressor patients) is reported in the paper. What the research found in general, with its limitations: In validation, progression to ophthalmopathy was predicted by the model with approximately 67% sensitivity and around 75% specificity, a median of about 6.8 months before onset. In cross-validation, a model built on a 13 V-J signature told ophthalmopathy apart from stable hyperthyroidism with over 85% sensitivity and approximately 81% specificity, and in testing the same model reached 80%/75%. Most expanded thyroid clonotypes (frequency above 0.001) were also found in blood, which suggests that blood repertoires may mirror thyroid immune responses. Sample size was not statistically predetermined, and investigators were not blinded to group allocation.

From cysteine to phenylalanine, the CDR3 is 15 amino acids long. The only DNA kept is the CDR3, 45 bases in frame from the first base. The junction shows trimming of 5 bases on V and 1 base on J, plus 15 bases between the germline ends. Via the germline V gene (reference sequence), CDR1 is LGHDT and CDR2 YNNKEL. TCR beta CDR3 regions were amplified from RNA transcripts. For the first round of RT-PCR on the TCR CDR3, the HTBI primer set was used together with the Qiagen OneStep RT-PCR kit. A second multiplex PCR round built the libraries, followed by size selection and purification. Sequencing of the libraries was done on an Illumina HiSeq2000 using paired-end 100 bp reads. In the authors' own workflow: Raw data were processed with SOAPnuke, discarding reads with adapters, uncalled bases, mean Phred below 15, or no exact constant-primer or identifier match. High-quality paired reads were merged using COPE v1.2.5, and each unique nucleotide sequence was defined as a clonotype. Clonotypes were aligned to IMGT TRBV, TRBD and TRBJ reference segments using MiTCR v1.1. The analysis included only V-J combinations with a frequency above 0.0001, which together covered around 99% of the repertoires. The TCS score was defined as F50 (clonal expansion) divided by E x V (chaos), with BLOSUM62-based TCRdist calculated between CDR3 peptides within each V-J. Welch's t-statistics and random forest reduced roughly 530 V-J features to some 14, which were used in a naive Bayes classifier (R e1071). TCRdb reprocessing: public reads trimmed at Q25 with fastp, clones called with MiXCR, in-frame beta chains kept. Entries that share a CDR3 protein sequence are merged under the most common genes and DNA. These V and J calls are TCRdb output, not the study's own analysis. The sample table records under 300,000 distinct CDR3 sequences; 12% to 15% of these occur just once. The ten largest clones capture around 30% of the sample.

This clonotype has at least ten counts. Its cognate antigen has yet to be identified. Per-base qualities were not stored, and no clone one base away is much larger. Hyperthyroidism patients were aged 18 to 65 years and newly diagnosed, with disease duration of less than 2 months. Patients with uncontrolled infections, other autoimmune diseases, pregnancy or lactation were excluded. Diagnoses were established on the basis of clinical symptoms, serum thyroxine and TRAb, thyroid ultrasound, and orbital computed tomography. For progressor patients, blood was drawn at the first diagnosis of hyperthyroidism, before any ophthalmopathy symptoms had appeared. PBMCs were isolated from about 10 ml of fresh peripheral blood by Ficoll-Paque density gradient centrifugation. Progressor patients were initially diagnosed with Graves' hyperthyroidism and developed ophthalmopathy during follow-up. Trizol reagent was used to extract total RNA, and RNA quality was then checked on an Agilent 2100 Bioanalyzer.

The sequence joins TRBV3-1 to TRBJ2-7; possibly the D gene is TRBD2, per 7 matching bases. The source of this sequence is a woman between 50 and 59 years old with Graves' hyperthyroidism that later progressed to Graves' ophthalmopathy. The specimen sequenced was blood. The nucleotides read TGTGCCAGCAGCGGACGGGGAGGGACATCCTACGAGCAGTACTTC. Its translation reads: CASSGRGGTSYEQYF.